Each of the 12 T cell receptor beta chains below was sequenced from the same sample in a study of blood T cell repertoires in COVID-19. Produced via immunoSEQ multiplex PCR; TCRdb's table is partial and in-frame only. The table shows about 150,000 clones, with roughly 84% occurring only once. Source material: peripheral blood. The receptors shown here come from a woman aged 45-59 years with acute or convalescent COVID-19.

The V gene is TRBV5-6, the J gene TRBJ2-3; D is unresolved. Trimming left V 0 bases short and J 5 bases short, with 7 bases between. This CDR3 is 13 amino acids long. The germline V gene has CDR1 SGHDT and CDR2 YYEEEE. CDR3 in amino acids: CASSLGSGDTQYF. CDR3 nucleotides: TGTGCCAGCAGCTTGGGGTCCGGAGATACGCAGTATTTT. Drawing the rest from reference TRBV5-6 and TRBJ2-3, the complete variable domain is DAGVTQSPTHLIKTRGQQVTLRCSPKSGHDTVSWYQQALGQGPQFIFQYYEEEERQRGNFPDRFSGHQFPNYSSELNVNALLLGDSALYLCASSLGSGDTQYFGPGTRLTVL.

About this clone itself: An end of the junction does not agree with germline; a read error may underlie this. This chain links TRBV6-6 with TRBJ2-3; 11 bases agree with TRBD2. Germline values: CDR1 MNHNY, CDR2 SVGAGI (reference sequence). The length of the CDR3 is 13 residues. The CDR3 DNA reads TGTGCCAGCAGGGGTAGCGGGAGGGCCGACCCCCTTTTT. It specifies CASRGSGRADPLF.

The V gene is TRBV2, the J gene TRBJ1-6; D call uncertain. Germline CDR1 is SNHLY and CDR2 is FYNNEI. CDR3 length equals 16 residues. The germline V and J ends were trimmed by 4 bases and 0 bases, with 10 bases remaining between them. The CDR3 DNA reads as TGTGCCAGCAGTGGCCTTAGCCACTCCTATAATTCACCCCTCCACTTT. This gives the protein CASSGLSHSYNSPLHF.

This clone was counted only a few times. The V call is TRBV5-5, the J call TRBJ1-2; TRBD1 is a possible D gene (6 bases). The CDR3 loop spans 12 amino acids. The V gene lost 3 bases and the J gene lost 5 bases, with 8 bases spanning the gap. CDR1 and CDR2 from the germline V gene are SGHKS and YYEKEE (reference sequence). The CDR3 is CASSYQGYGYTF. For the CDR3, the DNA is TGTGCCAGCAGCTATCAGGGGTATGGCTACACCTTC.

The J gene is TRBJ2-7, the V gene TRBV12-2; the table assigns TRBD2, which was not confirmed against the DNA. TRBV12-2 is a pseudogene segment. This CDR3 has 20 amino acids. Here the CDR3 reads CASRLVLGLAGGLILSEQYF. The CDR3, as DNA: TGTGCAAGTCGCTTAGTTTTGGGACTAGCGGGAGGACTAATACTTTCTGAGCAGTACTTC.

CDR3 in amino acids: CASSSPSGTGGPEQYF. CDR3 nucleotides: TGTGCCAGCAGTTCCCCCTCCGGGACAGGGGGCCCCGAGCAGTACTTC. V and J are TRBV28 and TRBJ2-7, with 12 bases lining up with TRBD1. V lost 4 bases and J lost 6; bases outside the gene matches: 10. Per the germline V gene, CDR1 is MDHEN and CDR2 is SYDVKM. This CDR3 has 16 amino acids.

V is TRBV19 and J is TRBJ1-4; D unclear. The CDR3 consists of 19 residues. Germline loops: CDR1 LNHDA, CDR2 SQIVND (reference sequence). Between the trimmed V and J ends, which lost 5 bases and 1 base, there was a span of 23 bases. The DNA of the CDR3 is TGTGCCAGTAGTCTTGGAGGTAGGACGGCCACGAGAACTAATGAAAAACTGTTTTTT. It specifies CASSLGGRTATRTNEKLFF.

The chain couples TRBV18 to TRBJ2-1; D is perhaps TRBD2 (5 bases). Per the germline V gene, CDR1 is KGHSH and CDR2 is LQKENI. Trimming left V 3 bases short and J 0 bases short, with 15 bases between. CDR3 size: 17 residues. CDR3 loop: CASSPPGNPSSYNEQFF. CDR3 DNA sequence: TGTGCCAGCTCACCTCCGGGAAACCCGAGCTCCTACAATGAGCAGTTCTTC.

This chain links TRBV7-9 with TRBJ2-7; 8 bases map to TRBD1. CDR1 is SEHNR, CDR2 FQNEAQ, per germline (reference sequence). With V trimmed by 4 bases and J by 8 bases, 4 bases remained unmatched. The CDR3 covers 12 residues. The CDR3 DNA follows: TGTGCCAGCAGCTACGGACAGGGACAGCAGTACTTC. It translates to CASSYGQGQQYF.

The rearrangement joins TRBV6-2 or TRBV6-3 to TRBJ2-5; 9 bases agree with TRBD2. J gave up 3 bases and V 3 bases, and 23 bases lay outside the gene matches. Germline CDR1 reads MNHEY; CDR2 reads SVGEGT. This CDR3 spans 21 amino acids. DNA of the CDR3: TGTGCCAGCAGTTATCCTCCGCTAGCGGGACGCCGTCAAGGTCCGGAAGAGACCCAGTACTTC. This translates into CASSYPPLAGRRQGPEETQYF.

The chain is built from TRBV7-2 and TRBJ2-7, with D tentatively TRBD2 (6 bases). The germline gives CDR1 SGHTA, CDR2 FQGNSA. This CDR3 has 15 amino acids. Trimming stripped 4 bases from V and 2 bases from J, with 15 bases between. CDR3 nucleotides: TGTGCCAGCAGCTCGAGGGGTAGCGGTCCCTACGAGCAGTACTTC. Encoded protein: CASSSRGSGPYEQYF.

J is TRBJ2-3 and V is TRBV9; 7 bases are shared with TRBD1. CDR1 is SGDLS, CDR2 YYNGEE, per germline. The CDR3 totals 15 residues. V lost 4 bases and J lost 2; bases outside the gene matches: 7. Here the CDR3 DNA reads TGTGCCAGCAGCTCCCGGACAGGCGACACAGATACGCAGTATTTT. Its protein product is CASSSRTGDTDTQYF.